These 15 T cell receptor beta chains were sequenced from one sample in a study of T cell responses to AZD1222 COVID-19 vaccine. Repertoires were generated with immunoSEQ multiplex PCR, while TCRdb's copy carries only in-frame clones and drops some. The sample comprises some 110,000 clones, about nine tenths of which are singletons, and around a sixth rests with the top ten. Sequencing was performed on peripheral blood, taken on day 0 of AZD1222 vaccination. Receptors originate from an adult in good health.

The chain links TRBV14 to TRBJ2-5, with D possibly being TRBD2 (6 bases). V lost 4 bases to trimming and J lost 3 bases, with 15 bases between them. The CDR3 extends over 15 amino acids. The germline V gene encodes CDR1 SGHDN and CDR2 FVKESK. The chain's CDR3 is CASSLYGTPEETQYF. The CDR3 DNA is TGTGCCAGCAGCCTCTACGGGACTCCCGAAGAGACCCAGTACTTC. Full variable domain (outside the CDR3, taken from reference TRBV14 and TRBJ2-5): EAGVTQFPSHSVIEKGQTVTLRCDPISGHDNLYWYRRVMGKEIKFLLHFVKESKQDESGMPNNRFLAERTGGTYSTLKVQPAELEDSGVYFCASSLYGTPEETQYFGPGTRLLVL.

This chain uses TRBV5-8 with TRBJ1-5, with 7 bases fitting TRBD1. CDR3 size: 14 residues. Per germline, CDR1 SGHTS and CDR2 YDEGEE. With V trimmed by 6 bases and J by 4 bases, 7 bases remained unmatched. CDR3 sequence: CASNSRQGNQPQHF. The CDR3, as DNA: TGTGCCAGCAACTCTCGACAGGGAAATCAGCCCCAGCATTTT.

The rearrangement uses TRBV9 and TRBJ2-2; weak D call: TRBD1 (5 bases). The germline V and J ends were trimmed by 1 base and 1 base, with 14 bases remaining between them. The germline V gene has CDR1 SGDLS and CDR2 YYNGEE. This CDR3 has 17 amino acids. The chain's CDR3 is CASSVSLVGLNTGELFF. CDR3 DNA sequence: TGTGCCAGCAGCGTAAGTCTAGTGGGGCTGAACACCGGGGAGCTGTTTTTT.

V and J are TRBV9 and TRBJ2-1, with unresolved D. Germline V gene data show CDR1 as SGDLS and CDR2 as YYNGEE. V was trimmed by 4 bases and J by 12 bases, leaving 17 bases between them. CDR3 length: 13 residues. The CDR3 sequence is CASSPSPADGQFF. In nucleotides, the CDR3 is TGTGCCAGCAGCCCTTCTCCCGCCGATGGGCAGTTCTTC. The full variable domain, its missing parts supplied by reference TRBV9 and TRBJ2-1, is DSGVTQTPKHLITATGQRVTLRCSPRSGDLSVYWYQQSLDQGLQFLIQYYNGEERAKGNILERFSAQQFPDLHSELNLSSLELGDSALYFCASSPSPADGQFFGPGTRLTVL.

In this sample, this clone turned up once. The J gene is TRBJ2-7, the V gene TRBV27; TRBD1 matches at 7 bases. The CDR3 spans 14 residues. The germline V gene has CDR1 MNHEY and CDR2 SMNVEV (reference sequence). With 6 bases clipped from V and 7 bases from J, the junction kept 12 bases outside the gene matches. CDR3 DNA sequence: TGTGCCAGCAGAAACCGGGACAGTCATAGGGAGCAGTACTTC. This gives the protein CASRNRDSHREQYF.

The chain carries TRBV19 and TRBJ1-1; perhaps TRBD1 as D (5 bases). The germline V and J ends were trimmed by 3 bases and 1 base, with 12 bases remaining between them. This CDR3 spans 15 amino acids. Germline lookup yields CDR1 LNHDA and CDR2 SQIVND (reference sequence). The CDR3 DNA follows: TGTGCCAGTAGTATCGCTGGGGGGGGGAACACTGAAGCTTTCTTT. This encodes CASSIAGGGNTEAFF.

The gene calls are TRBV25-1 and TRBJ1-2; D call uncertain. The CDR3 covers 12 residues. In germline, CDR1 is MGHDK, CDR2 SYGVNS. V was trimmed by 6 bases and J by 1 base, leaving 6 bases between them. CDR3 residues: CASRAGNYGYTF. In nucleotides, the CDR3 is TGTGCCAGCAGGGCAGGTAACTATGGCTACACCTTC.

The chain combines TRBV10-3 with TRBJ1-5, with D perhaps matching TRBD1 (6 bases). The CDR3 sequence is 16 residues long. Germline CDR1 reads ENHRY; CDR2 reads SYGVKD. Trimming pared 0 bases from V and 2 bases from J, leaving 11 bases between. The CDR3 nucleotides read TGTGCCATCAGTGAGTCACAGGGAAGTGGCAATCAGCCCCAGCATTTT. Translating gives CAISESQGSGNQPQHF.

V usage is TRBV13 and J usage is TRBJ1-2; 8 bases match TRBD1. Germline lookup yields CDR1 PRHDT and CDR2 FYEKMQ (reference sequence). The CDR3 consists of 15 residues. With V trimmed by 4 bases and J by 4 bases, 8 bases remained unmatched. The CDR3 coding sequence is TGTGCCAGCAGCTCCCCCCTGGACAGGGTCTATGGCTACACCTTC. Translation: CASSSPLDRVYGYTF.

CDR3 in DNA: TGTGCCATCAGCCCGAGACAGGGGGATCAGCCCCAGCATTTT. This sequence encodes CAISPRQGDQPQHF. The J gene is TRBJ1-5, the V gene TRBV10-3; TRBD1 matches 9 bases. This CDR3 has 14 residues. Trimming cost V 6 bases and J 5 bases; bases outside gene matches: 5. In germline, CDR1 is ENHRY, CDR2 SYGVKD.

The DNA for the CDR3 is TGTGCCAGCAGCCTTAGCGGAGAGGGAGATACGCAGTATTTT. This gives the protein CASSLSGEGDTQYF. The rearrangement joins TRBV7-3 to TRBJ2-3; possibly TRBD2 for D (6 bases). This CDR3 has 14 residues. V lost 5 bases and J lost 5, with 14 bases in between. Germline CDR1 and CDR2: SGHTA and FQGTGA.

The chain joins TRBV18 to TRBJ2-2; TRBD2 matches 9 bases. The length of the CDR3 is 17 residues. J lost 0 bases, V lost 2 bases, and 4 bases had no gene match. From germline, CDR1 is KGHSH and CDR2 LQKENI. CDR3 protein: CASSPGAGGPNTGELFF. As DNA, the CDR3 is TGTGCCAGCTCACCAGGAGCGGGGGGACCGAACACCGGGGAGCTGTTTTTT. Full variable domain (remainder filled in from reference TRBV18 and TRBJ2-2): NAGVMQNPRHLVRRRGQEARLRCSPMKGHSHVYWYRQLPEEGLKFMVYLQKENIIDESGMPKERFSAEFPKEGPSILRIQQVVRGDSAAYFCASSPGAGGPNTGELFFGEGSRLTVL.

V usage is TRBV19 and J usage is TRBJ2-1; 7 bases line up with TRBD1. The CDR3 contains 15 residues. Trimming cost V 8 bases and J 2 bases; bases outside gene matches: 9. CDR1 and CDR2 (germline): LNHDA, SQIVND (reference sequence). In nucleotides, the CDR3 is TGTGCCAGTCGAACCTCGGGACAGACCTACAATGAGCAGTTCTTC. It specifies CASRTSGQTYNEQFF.

The chain links TRBV10-3 to TRBJ1-6; 9 bases agree with TRBD1. The CDR3 length is 13 residues. The J segment lost 10 bases and the V segment lost 6 bases, leaving 4 bases of the junction unmatched. Per germline, CDR1 ENHRY and CDR2 SYGVKD. CDR3 coding DNA: TGTGCCATCAGCCCCGGACAGGGGTCACCCCTCCACTTT. It encodes CAISPGQGSPLHF.

This clone showed up just a few times. The sample holds other DNA sequences that translate to the same CDR3. This chain uses TRBV4-1 with TRBJ1-5, with 10 bases lining up with TRBD1. This CDR3 comprises 16 residues. Germline assignment: CDR1 MGHRA and CDR2 YSYEKL. The V and J ends lost 2 bases and 1 base, in that order; junction bases with no gene match: 2. This chain's CDR3 is CASSQRQGASNQPQHF. The CDR3, as DNA: TGCGCCAGCAGCCAAAGACAGGGGGCAAGCAATCAGCCCCAGCATTTT.